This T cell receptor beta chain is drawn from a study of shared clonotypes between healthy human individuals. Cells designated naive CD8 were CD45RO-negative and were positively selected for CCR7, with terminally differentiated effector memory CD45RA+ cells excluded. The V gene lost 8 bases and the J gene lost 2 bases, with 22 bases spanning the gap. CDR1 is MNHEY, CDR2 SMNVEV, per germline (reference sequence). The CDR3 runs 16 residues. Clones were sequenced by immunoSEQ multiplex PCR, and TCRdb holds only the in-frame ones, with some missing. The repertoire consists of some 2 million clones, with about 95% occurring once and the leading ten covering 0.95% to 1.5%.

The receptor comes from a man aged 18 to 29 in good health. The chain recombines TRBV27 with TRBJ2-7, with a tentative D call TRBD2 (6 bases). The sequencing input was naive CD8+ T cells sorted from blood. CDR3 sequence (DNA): TGTGCCAGCTCCGAGGAGGGTAACGCCTTTCCCTACGAGCAGTACTTC. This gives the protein CASSEEGNAFPYEQYF.